What follows describes a single TCR beta chain. Its antigen is still unknown. The CDR3 is made up of 14 amino acids. Germline CDR1 SNHLY, CDR2 FYNNEI. V lost 6 bases and J lost 4; bases outside the gene matches: 6. The sample belongs to a study of OX40 agonist ivuxolimab in advanced cancers. Study as a whole: Patients in the trial were receiving intravenous ivuxolimab every 2 weeks, at doses of 0.01 to 10 mg/kg. A history of anti-PD-1, anti-PD-L1 or anti-CTLA-4 therapy was acceptable, and approximately 40% had some. Regarding the study as a whole: More expanded clones were seen, on average, in CD8+ T cells than in CD4+.

Autoimmune disease history or systemic immunosuppression disqualified patients. This table comes from immunoSEQ multiplex PCR, and its TCRdb copy is limited to in-frame clones, with some not included. The sample yields around 100,000 clones, around 91% seen once. The sample consisted of CD4+ or CD8+ T cells sorted from blood, taken in a trial of the OX40 agonist ivuxolimab. The clonotype comes from an adult with an advanced solid tumor such as melanoma, head and neck, liver or kidney cancer. The chain recombines TRBV2 with TRBJ2-3; 8 bases match TRBD1. The DNA for the CDR3 is TGTGCCAGCAGGATAGGACAGGGCGCAGATACGCAGTATTTT. This sequence encodes CASRIGQGADTQYF.